These 20 T cell receptor beta chains were all obtained from the same sample, sequenced in a study of CD8 T cells in ankylosing spondylitis. In TCRdb, the 5' RACE reads were re-called with MiXCR into one record per CDR3 protein. The sample contains about 340,000 distinct CDR3 sequences, roughly 14% of which appear only once. The specimen sequenced was blood, either unsorted or a sorted T cell fraction (not recorded which). These receptors were obtained from a male donor with ankylosing spondylitis or in good health (not recorded which).

This chain connects TRBV6-1 to TRBJ2-7, with a weak D call TRBD1 (5 bases). Germline V lookup: CDR1 MNHNS, CDR2 SASEGT. The CDR3 is made up of 15 amino acids. The V end was cut by 6 bases, the J end by 4 bases, with 19 bases between. The CDR3 nucleotides are TGTGCCAGCAGGACCCTACGGACACCTCCTTACGAGCAGTACTTC. This gives the protein CASRTLRTPPYEQYF.

This clonotype was seen a few times. The chain combines TRBV28 with TRBJ2-3, with D uncertain. Germline V gene lookup returns CDR1 MDHEN and CDR2 SYDVKM. The germline V and J ends were trimmed by 7 bases and 2 bases, with 13 bases remaining between them. The CDR3 has 14 residues. Written as DNA, the CDR3 is TGTGCCAGCACCATTGGGCGGAACACAGATACGCAGTATTTT. Protein sequence: CASTIGRNTDTQYF.

CDR3 protein: CASSYSLAGGPRTDTQYF. As DNA, the CDR3 is TGTGCCAGCAGTTACTCCCTAGCGGGAGGGCCGCGCACAGATACGCAGTATTTT. This chain uses TRBV6-5 with TRBJ2-3; 12 bases align to TRBD2. Unmatched junction bases numbered 5, after V lost 0 bases and J lost 1 base. This CDR3 is 18 amino acids long. Germline CDR1 and CDR2: MNHEY and SVGAGI.

This clonotype came up many times. This chain uses TRBV11-2 with TRBJ2-5; D is unresolved. Germline-derived CDR1 and CDR2 are SGHAT and FQNNGV. The V end was cut by 0 bases, the J end by 4 bases, with 3 bases between. This CDR3 is built from 12 residues. In nucleotides, the CDR3 is TGTGCCAGCAGCTTAGAAAGAGAGACCCAGTACTTC. This encodes CASSLERETQYF.

The chain employs TRBV19 and TRBJ2-7; TRBD1 matches at 7 bases. The germline V gene has CDR1 LNHDA and CDR2 SQIVND (reference sequence). J was trimmed by 3 bases and V by 4 bases; bases with no gene match: 6. The CDR3 is 14 amino acids. CDR3 region: CASSTTGNFYEQYF. DNA for the CDR3: TGTGCCAGTAGTACGACAGGGAACTTCTACGAGCAGTACTTC.

The genes are TRBV30 and TRBJ2-5, with D perhaps matching TRBD1 or TRBD2 (6 bases each). From germline, CDR1 is GTSNPN and CDR2 SVGIG (reference sequence). This CDR3 spans 15 amino acids. Trimming removed 3 bases at V and 3 bases at J, with 17 bases between. In nucleotides, the CDR3 is TGTGCCTGGAGCCCAGTAGGAGGGGGGAAAGAGACCCAGTACTTC. Protein sequence: CAWSPVGGGKETQYF.

This clonotype appeared a few times. V usage is TRBV27 and J usage is TRBJ2-1; 12 bases align to TRBD2. V was clipped by 0 bases and J by 10 bases; unmatched bases: 10. Per germline, CDR1 MNHEY and CDR2 SMNVEV (reference sequence). The CDR3 extends over 17 amino acids. In DNA, the CDR3 is TGTGCCAGCAGTTTATCGGCTAGCGGGAGGGCCTGGGCCGAGCAGTTCTTC. The encoded protein is CASSLSASGRAWAEQFF.

This clonotype was observed a few times. The V and J genes are TRBV7-2 and TRBJ1-1; D is perhaps TRBD1 (6 bases). Trimming pared 5 bases from V and 4 bases from J, leaving 14 bases between. CDR1 and CDR2 from the germline V gene are SGHTA and FQGNSA. CDR3 length: 14 residues. The CDR3 DNA follows: TGTGCCAGCAGCGCCATACAGGGAACCACTGAAGCTTTCTTT. It is translated as CASSAIQGTTEAFF.

This clonotype was seen repeatedly, ten times or more. The chain carries TRBV5-1 and TRBJ2-2, with 11 positions matching TRBD1. V shed 3 bases, J shed 4 bases, and the junction held 2 bases outside the gene matches. CDR1 and CDR2 from the germline V gene are SGHRS and YFSETQ. The CDR3 length is 15 residues. The CDR3 sequence: CASSSGTGGTGELFF. CDR3 coding DNA: TGCGCCAGCAGCTCCGGGACAGGGGGCACCGGGGAGCTGTTTTTT. Variable domain in full (rest from reference TRBV5-1 and TRBJ2-2): KAGVTQTPRYLIKTRGQQVTLSCSPISGHRSVSWYQQTPGQGLQFLFEYFSETQRNKGNFPGRFSGRQFSNSRSEMNVSTLELGDSALYLCASSSGTGGTGELFFGEGSRLTVL.

J is TRBJ2-3 and V is TRBV5-1, with 7 positions matching TRBD2. Germline trimming cut 3 bases from V and 4 bases from J; bases unmatched to any gene: 8. The CDR3 has 15 residues. Looked up from germline, CDR1 is SGHRS and CDR2 is YFSETQ. CDR3 coding DNA: TGCGCCAGCAGCTCGGAGTCTAGCGGAGCAGATACGCAGTATTTT. Residues: CASSSESSGADTQYF.

The rearrangement joins TRBV5-1 to TRBJ2-5, with no clear D. This CDR3 comprises 14 residues. V was trimmed by 4 bases and J by 0 bases, leaving 10 bases between them. Per the germline V gene, CDR1 is SGHRS and CDR2 is YFSETQ. CDR3 coding DNA: TGCGCCAGCAGCCCACCGGAGTACCAAGAGACCCAGTACTTC. Encoded protein: CASSPPEYQETQYF.

There are a few counts of this clonotype. As DNA, the CDR3 is TGTGCCATCAGGGGAATGAGCACAGATACGCAGTATTTT. Translated: CAIRGMSTDTQYF. This chain connects TRBV10-3 to TRBJ2-3, with D unclear. Between the trimmed V and J ends, which lost 6 bases and 0 bases, there was a span of 7 bases. CDR1 and CDR2 from the germline V gene are ENHRY and SYGVKD. CDR3 length: 13 residues.

The V gene is TRBV7-8, the J gene TRBJ2-7; the D gene is possibly TRBD1 (5 bases). CDR3 length: 15 residues. V lost 2 bases to trimming and J lost 5 bases, with 16 bases between them. Germline V gene lookup returns CDR1 SGHVS and CDR2 FQNEAQ. In DNA form, the CDR3 reads TGTGCCAGCAGCTTAATGGGGCTACTCGAGCACGAGCAGTACTTC. This encodes CASSLMGLLEHEQYF.

This clonotype appeared a few times. The chain links TRBV5-6 to TRBJ2-7, with 9 bases matching TRBD1. There are 16 residues in the CDR3. Per germline, CDR1 SGHDT and CDR2 YYEEEE. The ends lost 1 base at V and 3 bases at J; junction bases unmatched: 8. The CDR3 DNA follows: TGTGCCAGCAGCTTGCTACTACAGGGGGCGCGCTACGAGCAGTACTTC. Translation gives CASSLLLQGARYEQYF.

This clonotype was seen a handful of times. The CDR3 loop reads CASSKRGLAGVFEQYF. In nucleotides, the CDR3 is TGTGCCAGCAGCAAAAGGGGGCTAGCGGGAGTATTCGAGCAGTACTTC. The J gene is TRBJ2-7, the V gene TRBV21-1; the table's D call of TRBD2 was not tested on the DNA. TRBV21-1 is annotated as a pseudogene. The CDR3 has 16 amino acids.

This clonotype was found a few times. The V gene is TRBV20-1, the J gene TRBJ2-3, with D possibly matching TRBD1 (6 bases). Germline V CDR1 and CDR2: DFQATT, SNEGSKA (reference sequence). V was trimmed by 4 bases and J by 1 base, leaving 12 bases between them. The CDR3 is 14 residues long. CDR3: CSATGQWGTDTQYF. CDR3 nucleotide sequence: TGCAGTGCTACCGGACAGTGGGGCACAGATACGCAGTATTTT.

The CDR3 region is CSAPRTSGGYEQYF. The DNA of the CDR3 is TGCAGTGCTCCCCGGACTAGCGGGGGATACGAGCAGTACTTC. This rearrangement joins TRBV20-1 to TRBJ2-7, with TRBD2 identical over 13 bases. Germline lookup yields CDR1 DFQATT and CDR2 SNEGSKA (reference sequence). V trimming: 5 bases; J trimming: 4 bases; junction bases outside the gene matches: 5. This CDR3 has 14 amino acids.

This clonotype was picked up many times. The chain couples TRBV5-6 to TRBJ1-2; D is unclear. The V gene lost 2 bases and the J gene lost 7 bases, with 12 bases spanning the gap. The CDR3 spans 13 residues. Germline values: CDR1 SGHDT, CDR2 YYEEEE. CDR3 region: CASSFPGSGGYTF. The CDR3 region has the DNA TGTGCCAGCAGCTTCCCCGGGTCCGGTGGCTACACCTTC.

This clonotype was counted between two and nine times. The chain employs TRBV3-1 and TRBJ1-5, with D perhaps matching TRBD1 (5 bases). Trimming cost V 0 bases and J 4 bases, with 10 bases left between them. Germline V gives CDR1 LGHDT, CDR2 YNNKEL (reference sequence). The CDR3 sequence is 15 residues long. DNA for the CDR3: TGTGCCAGCAGCCAAGATAGGGCAGGGAATCAGCCCCAGCATTTT. Translating it yields CASSQDRAGNQPQHF.

Only a few counts were recorded for this clonotype. The chain combines TRBV15 with TRBJ2-7; D could derive from TRBD1 or TRBD2 (5 bases each). Germline CDR1 LNHNV, CDR2 YYDKDF (reference sequence). The CDR3 totals 14 residues. V was shortened by 3 bases and J by 0 bases, with 9 bases between the two germline ends. CDR3 in DNA: TGTGCCACCAGCAGCTGGGACGGCTCCTACGAGCAGTACTTC. Residues: CATSSWDGSYEQYF. The whole variable domain, filled in from reference TRBV15 and TRBJ2-7, reads DAMVIQNPRYQVTQFGKPVTLSCSQTLNHNVMYWYQQKSSQAPKLLFHYYDKDFNNEADTPDNFQSRRPNTSFCFLDIRSPGLGDTAMYLCATSSWDGSYEQYFGPGTRLTVT.